A selection of T cell receptor beta chains follows, all from one sample in a study of shared clonotypes between healthy human individuals. Data came from immunoSEQ multiplex PCR; TCRdb stores just in-frame clones and leaves some out. The table shows hundreds of thousands of clones, with around 81% occurring only once. Sequencing used PBMCs. The receptors come from a woman in her forties in good health. Some clones in this sample may be carry-over from other donors' samples. Each CDR3 is given with its conserved first and last residue. A D gene is named only where the DNA matches it firmly. Size is stated for part of the rows, as once, few or many counts, or as a class when the clone is expanded.

clone_size | d_call | j_call | v_call | cdr3_aa | cdr3_nt
NA | NA | TRBJ2-1 | TRBV10-1 | CASSNTGTPLSGSQFF | TGCGCCAGCAGCAACACCGGGACGCCACTGAGTGGGTCGCAGTTCTTC
NA | TRBD1 | TRBJ2-7 | TRBV19 | CASSMGDSSSYEQYF | TGTGCCAGTAGTATGGGGGACAGTTCCTCCTACGAGCAGTACTTC
few | NA | TRBJ2-7 | TRBV5-1 | CASSSATEFEQYF | TGCGCCAGCAGCTCCGCGACAGAGTTCGAGCAGTACTTC
NA | NA | TRBJ1-3 | TRBV9 | CASSATGHSGNTIYF | TGTGCCAGCAGCGCTACAGGGCACTCTGGAAACACCATATATTTT
NA | NA | TRBJ2-2 | TRBV7-2 | CASRARATGELFF | TGTGCCAGCAGAGCTAGGGCCACCGGGGAGCTGTTTTTT
once | NA | TRBJ2-2 | TRBV18 | CASSPKQGLTTGELFF | TGTGCCAGCTCGCCCAAGCAGGGCCTCACAACCGGGGAGCTGTTTTTT
NA | NA | TRBJ2-7 | TRBV7-8 | CASSLGVAIYEQYF | TGTGCCAGCAGCTTAGGCGTAGCAATCTACGAGCAGTACTTC
once | NA | TRBJ2-5 | TRBV7-9 | CASSLLARYQETQYF | TGTGCCAGCAGCTTACTAGCTCGGTACCAAGAGACCCAGTACTTC
NA | NA | TRBJ1-2 | TRBV5-1 | CASSLGSLGVTNYGYTF | TGCGCCAGCAGCTTGGGGTCCCTTGGTGTAACTAACTATGGCTACACCTTC
NA | TRBD1 | TRBJ2-2 | TRBV29-1 | CSAITVPGQGYTGELFF | TGCAGCGCCATCACTGTCCCGGGACAGGGCTACACCGGGGAGCTGTTTTTT
NA | TRBD2 | TRBJ2-1 | TRBV19 | CASSIFIGGRASYNEQFF | TGTGCCAGTAGTATTTTCATCGGCGGGAGGGCCTCCTACAATGAGCAGTTCTTC
NA | NA | TRBJ1-1 | TRBV28 | CASSLGVNTEAFF | TGTGCCAGCAGTTTAGGGGTGAACACTGAAGCTTTCTTT
NA | TRBD2 | TRBJ2-1 | TRBV7-8 | CASSPREGKYNEQFF | TGTGCCAGCAGCCCGCGGGAGGGTAAATACAATGAGCAGTTCTTC